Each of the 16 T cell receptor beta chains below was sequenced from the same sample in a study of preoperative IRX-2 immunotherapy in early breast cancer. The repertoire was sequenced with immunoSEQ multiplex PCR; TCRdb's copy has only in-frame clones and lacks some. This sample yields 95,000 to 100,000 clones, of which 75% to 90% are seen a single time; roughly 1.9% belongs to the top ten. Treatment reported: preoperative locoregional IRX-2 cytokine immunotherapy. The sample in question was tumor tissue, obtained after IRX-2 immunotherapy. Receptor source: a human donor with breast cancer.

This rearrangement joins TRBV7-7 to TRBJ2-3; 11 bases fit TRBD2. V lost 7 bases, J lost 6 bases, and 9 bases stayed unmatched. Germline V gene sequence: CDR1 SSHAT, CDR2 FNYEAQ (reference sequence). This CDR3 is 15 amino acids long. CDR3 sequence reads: CASTQLAGAGDTQYF. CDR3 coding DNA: TGTGCCAGCACCCAACTAGCGGGGGCAGGGGATACGCAGTATTTT.

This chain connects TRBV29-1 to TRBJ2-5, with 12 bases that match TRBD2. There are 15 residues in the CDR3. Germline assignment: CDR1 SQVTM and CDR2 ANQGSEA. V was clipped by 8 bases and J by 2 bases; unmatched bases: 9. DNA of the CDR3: TGCAGCACCCGGGCTAGCGGGAGGGCTCAAGAGACCCAGTACTTC. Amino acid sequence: CSTRASGRAQETQYF.

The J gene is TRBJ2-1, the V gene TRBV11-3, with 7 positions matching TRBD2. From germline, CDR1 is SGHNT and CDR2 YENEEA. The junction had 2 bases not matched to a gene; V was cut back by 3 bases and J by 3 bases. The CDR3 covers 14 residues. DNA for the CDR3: TGTGCCAGCAGCTTCGGCGGGGGCTACAATGAGCAGTTCTTC. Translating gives CASSFGGGYNEQFF.

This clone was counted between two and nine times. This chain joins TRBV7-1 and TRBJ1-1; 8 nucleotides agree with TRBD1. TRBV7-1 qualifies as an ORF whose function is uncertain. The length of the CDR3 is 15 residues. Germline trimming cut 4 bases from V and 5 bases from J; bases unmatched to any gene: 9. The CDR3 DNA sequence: TGTGCCAGCAGCTTGGCCGGACAGGGATATACTGAAGCTTTCTTT. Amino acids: CASSLAGQGYTEAFF.

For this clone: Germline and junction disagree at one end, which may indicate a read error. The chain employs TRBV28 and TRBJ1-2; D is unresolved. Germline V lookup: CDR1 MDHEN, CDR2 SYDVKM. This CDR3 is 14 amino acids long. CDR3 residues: CASSPRARSYGYTF. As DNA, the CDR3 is TGTGCCAGCAGTCCCCGGGCCAGGAGCTATGGCTATACCTTC.

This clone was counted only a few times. CDR3: CASSRPQGKGSPLHF. CDR3 DNA sequence: TGTGCCAGCAGTCGACCGCAGGGGAAGGGTTCACCCCTCCACTTT. The gene calls are TRBV6-8 and TRBJ1-6, with D possibly TRBD1 on 6 matching bases. The length of the CDR3 is 15 residues. Trimming removed 5 bases at V and 9 bases at J, with 17 bases between. Germline lookup yields CDR1 MNHGY and CDR2 SAAAGT.

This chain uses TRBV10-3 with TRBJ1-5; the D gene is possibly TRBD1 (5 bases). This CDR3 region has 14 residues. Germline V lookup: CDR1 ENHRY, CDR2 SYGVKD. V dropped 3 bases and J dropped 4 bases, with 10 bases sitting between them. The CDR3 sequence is CAISEGRANQPQHF. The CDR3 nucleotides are TGTGCCATCAGTGAAGGCAGGGCTAATCAGCCCCAGCATTTT.

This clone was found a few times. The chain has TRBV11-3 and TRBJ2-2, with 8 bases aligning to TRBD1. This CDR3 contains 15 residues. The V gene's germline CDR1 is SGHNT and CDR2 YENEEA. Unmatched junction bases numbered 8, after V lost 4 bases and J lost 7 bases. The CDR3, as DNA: TGTGCCAGCAGCTCACGGACAGGGATGGACGGGGAGCTGTTTTTT. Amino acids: CASSSRTGMDGELFF.

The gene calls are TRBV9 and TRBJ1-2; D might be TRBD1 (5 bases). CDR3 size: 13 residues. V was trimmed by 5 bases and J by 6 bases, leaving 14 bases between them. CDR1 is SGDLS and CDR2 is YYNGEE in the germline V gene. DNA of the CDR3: TGTGCCAGCAGTCCGGGGCTCTTAGATGGCTACACCTTC. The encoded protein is CASSPGLLDGYTF.

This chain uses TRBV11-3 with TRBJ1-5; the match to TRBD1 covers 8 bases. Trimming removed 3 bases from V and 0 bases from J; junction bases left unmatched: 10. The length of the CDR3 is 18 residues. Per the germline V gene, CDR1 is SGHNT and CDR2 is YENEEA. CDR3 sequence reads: CASSLDRVGSNSNQPQHF. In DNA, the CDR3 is TGTGCCAGCAGCTTGGACAGGGTGGGGAGTAATAGCAATCAGCCCCAGCATTTT.

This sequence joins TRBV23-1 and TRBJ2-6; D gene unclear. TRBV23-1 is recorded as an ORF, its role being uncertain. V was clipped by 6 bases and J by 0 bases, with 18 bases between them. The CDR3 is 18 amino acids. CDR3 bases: TGCGCCAGCAGCTTTTTTTCATCCGCGCCCTCTGGGGCCAACGTCCTGACTTTC. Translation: CASSFFSSAPSGANVLTF.

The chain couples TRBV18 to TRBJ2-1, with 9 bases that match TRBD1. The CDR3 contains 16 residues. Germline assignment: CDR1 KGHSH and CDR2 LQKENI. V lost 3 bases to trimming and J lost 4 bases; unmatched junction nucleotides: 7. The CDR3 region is CASSPRGTGLYNEQFF. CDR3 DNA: TGTGCCAGCTCACCTCGGGGGACAGGGTTGTACAATGAGCAGTTCTTC.

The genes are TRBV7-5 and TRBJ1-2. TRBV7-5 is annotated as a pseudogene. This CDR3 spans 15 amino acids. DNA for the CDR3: TGTGCCAGCAGCTTAGGAGGAGGGGGTTCCTATGGCTACACCTTC. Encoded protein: CASSLGGGGSYGYTF.

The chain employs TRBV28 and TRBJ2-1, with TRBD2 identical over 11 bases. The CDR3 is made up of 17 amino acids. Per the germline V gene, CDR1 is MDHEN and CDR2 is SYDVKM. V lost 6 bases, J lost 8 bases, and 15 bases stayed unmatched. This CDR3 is CASSPRPGTSGLDEQFF. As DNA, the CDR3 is TGTGCCAGCAGCCCCAGACCCGGGACTAGCGGTCTCGATGAGCAGTTCTTC.

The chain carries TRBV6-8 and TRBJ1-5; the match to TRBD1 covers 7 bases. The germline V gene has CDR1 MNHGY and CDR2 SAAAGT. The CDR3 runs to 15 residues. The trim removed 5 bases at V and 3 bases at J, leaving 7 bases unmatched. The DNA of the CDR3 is TGTGCCAGCAGTAATTACAGGGGTCACAATCAGCCCCAGCATTTT. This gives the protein CASSNYRGHNQPQHF.

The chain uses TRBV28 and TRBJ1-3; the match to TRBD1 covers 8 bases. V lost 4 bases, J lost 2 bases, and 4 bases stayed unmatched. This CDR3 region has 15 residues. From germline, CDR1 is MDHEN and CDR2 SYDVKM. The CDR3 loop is CASSSGQGTGNTIYF. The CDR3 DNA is TGTGCCAGCAGTTCCGGACAGGGCACTGGAAACACCATATATTTT.